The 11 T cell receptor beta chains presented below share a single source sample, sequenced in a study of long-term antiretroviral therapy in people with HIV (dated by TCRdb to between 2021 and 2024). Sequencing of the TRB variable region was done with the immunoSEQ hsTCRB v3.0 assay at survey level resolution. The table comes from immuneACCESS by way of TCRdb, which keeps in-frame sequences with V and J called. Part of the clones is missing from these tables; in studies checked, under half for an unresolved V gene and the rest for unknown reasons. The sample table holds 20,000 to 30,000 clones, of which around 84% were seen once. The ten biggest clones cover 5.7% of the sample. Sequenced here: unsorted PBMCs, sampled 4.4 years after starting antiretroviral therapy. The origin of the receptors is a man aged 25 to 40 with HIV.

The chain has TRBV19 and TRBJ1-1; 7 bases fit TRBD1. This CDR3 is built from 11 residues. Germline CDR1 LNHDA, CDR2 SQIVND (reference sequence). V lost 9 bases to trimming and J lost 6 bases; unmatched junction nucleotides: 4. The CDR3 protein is CASQGVAEAFF. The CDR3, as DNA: TGTGCCAGCCAGGGGGTGGCTGAAGCTTTCTTT. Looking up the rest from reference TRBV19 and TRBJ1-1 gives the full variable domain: DGGITQSPKYLFRKEGQNVTLSCEQNLNHDAMYWYRQDPGQGLRLIYYSQIVNDFQKGDIAEGYSVSREKKESFPLTVTSAQKNPTAFYLCASQGVAEAFFGQGTRLTVV.

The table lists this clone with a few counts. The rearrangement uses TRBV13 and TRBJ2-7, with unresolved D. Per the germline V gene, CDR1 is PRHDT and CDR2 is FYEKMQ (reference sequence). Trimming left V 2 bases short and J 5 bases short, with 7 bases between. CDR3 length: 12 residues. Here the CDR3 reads CASSLPKNEQYF. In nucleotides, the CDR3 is TGTGCCAGCAGCTTACCGAAAAACGAGCAGTACTTC.

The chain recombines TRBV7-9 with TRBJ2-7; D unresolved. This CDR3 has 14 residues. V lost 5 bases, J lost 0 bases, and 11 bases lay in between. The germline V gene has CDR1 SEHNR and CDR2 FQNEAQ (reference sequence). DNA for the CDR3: TGTGCCAGCAGCCCCGCCAGTAGCTCCTACGAGCAGTACTTC. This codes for CASSPASSSYEQYF.

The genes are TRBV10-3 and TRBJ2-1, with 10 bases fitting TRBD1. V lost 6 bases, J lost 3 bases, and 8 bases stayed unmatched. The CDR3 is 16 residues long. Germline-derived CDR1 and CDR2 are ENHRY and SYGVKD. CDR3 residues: CAIRLTGGEGYNEQFF. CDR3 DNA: TGTGCCATCAGACTGACAGGGGGCGAGGGCTACAATGAGCAGTTCTTC.

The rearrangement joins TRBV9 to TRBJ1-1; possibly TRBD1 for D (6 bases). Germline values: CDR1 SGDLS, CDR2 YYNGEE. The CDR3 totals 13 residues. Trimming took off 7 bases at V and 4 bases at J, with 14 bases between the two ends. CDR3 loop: CASGNRAGTEAFF. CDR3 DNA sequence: TGTGCCAGCGGGAACAGGGCAGGCACTGAAGCTTTCTTT.

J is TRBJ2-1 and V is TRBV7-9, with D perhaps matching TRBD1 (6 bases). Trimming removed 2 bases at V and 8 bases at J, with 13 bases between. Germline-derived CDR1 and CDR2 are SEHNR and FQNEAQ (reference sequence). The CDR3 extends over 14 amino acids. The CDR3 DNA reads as TGTGCCAGCAGCTTATGGGCAGGGGACGATGAGCAGTTCTTC. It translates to CASSLWAGDDEQFF.

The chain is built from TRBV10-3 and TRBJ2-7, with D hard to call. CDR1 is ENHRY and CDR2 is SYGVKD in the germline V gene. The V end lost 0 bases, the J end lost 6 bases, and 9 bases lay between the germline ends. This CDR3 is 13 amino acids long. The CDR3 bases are TGTGCCATCAGTGAGTCAGTGACTGGCGAGCAGTACTTC. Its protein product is CAISESVTGEQYF.

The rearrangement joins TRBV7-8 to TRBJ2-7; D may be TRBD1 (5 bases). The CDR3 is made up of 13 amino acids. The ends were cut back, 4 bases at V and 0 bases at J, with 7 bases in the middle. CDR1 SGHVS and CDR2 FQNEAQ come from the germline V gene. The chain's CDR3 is CASSSDSSYEQYF. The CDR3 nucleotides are TGTGCCAGCAGCTCCGACAGCTCCTACGAGCAGTACTTC.

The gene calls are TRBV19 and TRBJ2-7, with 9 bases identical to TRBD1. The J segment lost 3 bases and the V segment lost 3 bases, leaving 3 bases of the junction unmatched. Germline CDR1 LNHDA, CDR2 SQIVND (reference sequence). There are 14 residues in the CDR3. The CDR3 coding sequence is TGTGCCAGTAGTATGGACAGGGGAGGCTACGAGCAGTACTTC. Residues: CASSMDRGGYEQYF.

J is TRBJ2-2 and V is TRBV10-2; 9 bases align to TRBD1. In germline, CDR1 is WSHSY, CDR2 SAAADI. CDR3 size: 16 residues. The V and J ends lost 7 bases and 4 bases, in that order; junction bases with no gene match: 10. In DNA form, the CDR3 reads TGCGCCAGCAACGTGGGGGACAGGGTGGGCACCGGGGAGCTGTTTTTT. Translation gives CASNVGDRVGTGELFF.

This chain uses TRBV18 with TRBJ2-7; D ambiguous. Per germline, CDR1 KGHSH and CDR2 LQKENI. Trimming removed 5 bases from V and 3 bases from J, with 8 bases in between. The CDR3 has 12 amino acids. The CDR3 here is CASSGRSYEQYF. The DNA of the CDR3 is TGTGCCAGCTCAGGGCGAAGCTACGAGCAGTACTTC.